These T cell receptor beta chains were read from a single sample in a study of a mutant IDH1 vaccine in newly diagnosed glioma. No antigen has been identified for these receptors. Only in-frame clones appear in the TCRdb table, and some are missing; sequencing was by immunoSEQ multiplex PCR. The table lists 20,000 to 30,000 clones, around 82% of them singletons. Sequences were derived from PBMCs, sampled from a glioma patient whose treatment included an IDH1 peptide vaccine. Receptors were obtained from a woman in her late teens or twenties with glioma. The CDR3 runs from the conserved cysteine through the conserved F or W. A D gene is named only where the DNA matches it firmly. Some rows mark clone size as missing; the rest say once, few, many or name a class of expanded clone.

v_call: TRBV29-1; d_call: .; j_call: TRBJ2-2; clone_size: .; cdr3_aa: CSVGAGSGELFF; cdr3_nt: TGCAGCGTTGGGGCAGGGTCAGGGGAGCTGTTTTTT
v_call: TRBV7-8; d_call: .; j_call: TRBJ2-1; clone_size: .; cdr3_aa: CASSLDGTIYNEQFF; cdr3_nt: TGTGCCAGCAGCTTAGACGGGACAATATACAATGAGCAGTTCTTC
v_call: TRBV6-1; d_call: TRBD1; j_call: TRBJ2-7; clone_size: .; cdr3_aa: CASTRTGVSYEQYF; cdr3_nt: TGTGCCAGCACTAGGACAGGGGTCTCCTACGAGCAGTACTTC
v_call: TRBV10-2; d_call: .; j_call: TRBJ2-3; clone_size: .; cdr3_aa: CASSAGTPTDTQYF; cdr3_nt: TGCGCCAGCAGCGCCGGGACCCCCACAGATACGCAGTATTTT
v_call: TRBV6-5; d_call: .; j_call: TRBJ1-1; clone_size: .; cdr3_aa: CASSYRIGTMNTEAFF; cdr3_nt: TGTGCCAGCAGTTACCGTATAGGGACAATGAACACTGAAGCTTTCTTT
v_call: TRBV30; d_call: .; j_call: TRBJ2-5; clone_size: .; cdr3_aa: CAWRGLAEGETQYF; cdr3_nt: TGTGCCTGGAGGGGTTTGGCGGAGGGGGAGACCCAGTACTTC
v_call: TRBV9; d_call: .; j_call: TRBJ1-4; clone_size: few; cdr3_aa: CASGPGDGGLFF; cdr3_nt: TGTGCCAGCGGACCAGGGGACGGTGGACTGTTTTTT
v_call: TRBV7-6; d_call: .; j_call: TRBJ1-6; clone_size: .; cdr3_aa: CASSLGPTNSPLHF; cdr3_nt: TGTGCCAGCAGCTTAGGGCCGACTAATTCACCCCTCCACTTT
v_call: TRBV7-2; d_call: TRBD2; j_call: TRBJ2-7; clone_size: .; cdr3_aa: CASSTGRGSYEQYF; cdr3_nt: TGTGCCAGCAGCACGGGGAGGGGTTCCTACGAGCAGTACTTC
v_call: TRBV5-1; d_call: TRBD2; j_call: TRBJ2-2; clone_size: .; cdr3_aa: CASSLDWEGGNTGELFF; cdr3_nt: TGCGCCAGCAGCTTGGACTGGGAGGGCGGGAACACCGGGGAGCTGTTTTTT
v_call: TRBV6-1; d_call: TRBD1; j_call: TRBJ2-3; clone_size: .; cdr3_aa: CASSSQGAPRDTQYF; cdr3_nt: TGTGCCAGCAGTTCACAGGGGGCCCCCCGAGATACGCAGTATTTT
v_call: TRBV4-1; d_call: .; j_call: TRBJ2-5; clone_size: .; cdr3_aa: CASSQVGPAEETQYF; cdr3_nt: TGCGCCAGCAGCCAAGTGGGACCAGCTGAGGAGACCCAGTACTTC
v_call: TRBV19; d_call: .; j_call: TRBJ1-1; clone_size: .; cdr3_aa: CASSTLPGTNTEAFF; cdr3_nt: TGTGCCAGTAGTACACTACCCGGTACGAACACTGAAGCTTTCTTT
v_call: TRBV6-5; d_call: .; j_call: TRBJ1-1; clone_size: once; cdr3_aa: CASSQPTARNTEAFF; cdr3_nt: TGTGCCAGCAGTCAACCGACAGCGAGGAACACTGAAGCTTTCTTT
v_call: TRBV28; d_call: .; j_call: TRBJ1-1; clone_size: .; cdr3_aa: CATKQTARTEAFF; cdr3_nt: TGTGCCACCAAACAGACAGCCCGCACTGAAGCTTTCTTT
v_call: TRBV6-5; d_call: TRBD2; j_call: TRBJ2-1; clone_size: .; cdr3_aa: CASSYSGGALGNEQFF; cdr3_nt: TGTGCCAGCAGTTACTCCGGGGGGGCATTGGGGAATGAGCAGTTCTTC
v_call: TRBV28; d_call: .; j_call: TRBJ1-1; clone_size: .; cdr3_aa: CATSLGGGRDTEAFF; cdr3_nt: TGTGCCACCTCTCTGGGGGGGGGCCGGGACACTGAAGCTTTCTTT
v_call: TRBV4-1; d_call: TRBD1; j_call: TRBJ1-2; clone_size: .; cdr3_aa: CASSPDRGIYGYTF; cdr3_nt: TGCGCCAGCAGCCCCGACAGGGGAATCTATGGCTACACCTTC
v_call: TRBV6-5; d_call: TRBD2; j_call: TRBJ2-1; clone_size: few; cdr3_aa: CASRRAGAHNEQFF; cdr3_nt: TGTGCCAGCAGACGAGCGGGAGCCCACAATGAGCAGTTCTTC
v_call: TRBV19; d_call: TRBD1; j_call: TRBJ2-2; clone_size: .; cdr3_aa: CASSPRRTGGTGELFF; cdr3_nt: TGTGCCAGTAGTCCTCGACGGACAGGGGGAACCGGGGAGCTGTTTTTT
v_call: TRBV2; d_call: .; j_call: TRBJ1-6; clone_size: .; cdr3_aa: CASGRGEGNSPLHF; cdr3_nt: TGTGCCAGCGGACGCGGGGAGGGAAATTCACCCCTCCACTTT
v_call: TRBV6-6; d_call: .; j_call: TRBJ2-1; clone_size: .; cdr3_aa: CASSYRPYPDYNEQFF; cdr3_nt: TGTGCCAGCAGTTACCGACCATATCCAGATTACAATGAGCAGTTCTTC
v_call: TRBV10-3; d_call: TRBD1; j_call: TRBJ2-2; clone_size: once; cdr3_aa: CAISSDRGGYTGELFF; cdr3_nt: TGTGCCATCAGTTCGGACAGGGGAGGGTATACCGGGGAGCTGTTTTTT
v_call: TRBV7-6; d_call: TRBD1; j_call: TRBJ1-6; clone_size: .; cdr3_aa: CASSPGKTRQGNSPLHF; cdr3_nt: TGTGCCAGCAGCCCTGGAAAGACCCGACAGGGGAATTCACCCCTCCACTTT
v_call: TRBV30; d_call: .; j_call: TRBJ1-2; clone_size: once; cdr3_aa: CASAQTGRYGYTF; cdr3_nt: TGTGCCTCCGCCCAAACAGGGCGATATGGCTACACCTTC
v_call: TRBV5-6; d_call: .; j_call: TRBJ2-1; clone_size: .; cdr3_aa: CASSLGRGYNEQFF; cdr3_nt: TGTGCCAGCAGCTTGGGTCGGGGGTACAATGAGCAGTTCTTC
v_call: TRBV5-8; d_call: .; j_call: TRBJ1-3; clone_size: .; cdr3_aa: CASSLTTNSGNTIYF; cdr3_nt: TGTGCCAGCAGCTTGACGACGAACTCTGGAAACACCATATATTTT
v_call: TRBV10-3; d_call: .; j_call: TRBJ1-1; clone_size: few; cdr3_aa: CAISESKLVNTEAFF; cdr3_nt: TGTGCCATCAGTGAGTCAAAGCTCGTGAACACTGAAGCTTTCTTT
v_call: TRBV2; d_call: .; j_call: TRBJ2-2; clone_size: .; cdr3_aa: CASRMRASPGELFF; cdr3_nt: TGTGCCAGCAGGATGAGGGCTAGTCCCGGGGAGCTGTTTTTT
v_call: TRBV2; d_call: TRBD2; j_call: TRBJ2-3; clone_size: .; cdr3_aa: CASSLRLAGPDTQYF; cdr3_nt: TGTGCCAGCAGTCTCCGACTAGCGGGTCCAGATACGCAGTATTTT
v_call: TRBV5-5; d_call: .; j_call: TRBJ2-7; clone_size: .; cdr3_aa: CASSTRPSSSYEQYF; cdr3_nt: TGTGCCAGCAGCACCCGGCCGTCTAGCTCCTACGAGCAGTACTTC
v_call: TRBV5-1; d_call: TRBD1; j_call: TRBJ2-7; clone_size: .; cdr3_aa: CASSLDWTGVREQYF; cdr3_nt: TGCGCCAGCAGCTTGGATTGGACAGGGGTACGCGAGCAGTACTTC
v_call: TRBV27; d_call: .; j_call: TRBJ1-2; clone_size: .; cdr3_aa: CASRPGGRAGGYTF; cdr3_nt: TGTGCCAGCAGACCTGGGGGCAGGGCCGGTGGCTACACCTTC
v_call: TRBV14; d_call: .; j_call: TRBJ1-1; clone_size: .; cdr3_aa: CASSQEYGLNTEAFF; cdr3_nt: TGTGCCAGCAGCCAAGAATACGGCCTGAACACTGAAGCTTTCTTT
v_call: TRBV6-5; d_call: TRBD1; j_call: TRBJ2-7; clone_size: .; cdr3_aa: CASSYSHGTGDAEQYF; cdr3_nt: TGTGCCAGCAGTTACTCGCACGGGACAGGGGATGCCGAGCAGTACTTC
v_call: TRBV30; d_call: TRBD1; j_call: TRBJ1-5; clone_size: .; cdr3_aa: CAWGTGYSNQPQHF; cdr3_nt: TGTGCCTGGGGGACAGGTTATAGCAATCAGCCCCAGCATTTT
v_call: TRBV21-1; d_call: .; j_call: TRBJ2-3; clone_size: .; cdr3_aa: CASSKDPSTDTQYF; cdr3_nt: TGTGCCAGCAGCAAAGACCCCAGCACAGATACGCAGTATTTT
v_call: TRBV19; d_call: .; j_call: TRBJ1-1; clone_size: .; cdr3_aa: CASTPLGPLNTEAFF; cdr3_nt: TGTGCCAGTACCCCCCTTGGACCATTGAACACTGAAGCTTTCTTT
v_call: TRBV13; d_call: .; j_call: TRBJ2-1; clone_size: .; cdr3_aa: CASSPRGGARGYEQFF; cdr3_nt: TGTGCCAGCAGCCCACGTGGCGGGGCCCGTGGATATGAGCAGTTCTTC
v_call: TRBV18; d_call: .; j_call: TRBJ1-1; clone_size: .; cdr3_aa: CASSLQGNTEAFF; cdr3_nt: TGTGCCAGCTCGCTACAGGGGAACACTGAAGCTTTCTTT
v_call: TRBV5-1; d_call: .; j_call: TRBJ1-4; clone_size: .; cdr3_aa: CASRQGEYEKLFF; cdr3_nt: TGCGCCAGCAGACAGGGAGAATATGAAAAACTGTTTTTT
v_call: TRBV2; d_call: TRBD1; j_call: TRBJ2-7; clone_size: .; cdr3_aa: CASAGTASYEQYF; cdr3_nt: TGTGCCAGCGCCGGGACAGCTTCCTACGAGCAGTACTTC
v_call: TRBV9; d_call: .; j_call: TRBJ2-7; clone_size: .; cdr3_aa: CASSVGGWENYEQYF; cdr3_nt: TGTGCCAGCAGCGTAGGTGGGTGGGAGAACTACGAGCAGTACTTC
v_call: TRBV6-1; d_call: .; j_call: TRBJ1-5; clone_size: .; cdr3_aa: CASSEAGTLGQPQHF; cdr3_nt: TGTGCCAGCAGTGAAGCGGGGACCTTGGGACAGCCCCAGCATTTT
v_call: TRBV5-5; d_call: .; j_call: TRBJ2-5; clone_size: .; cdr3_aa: CASSARLLNGLVQETQYF; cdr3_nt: TGTGCCAGCAGCGCCCGACTCCTTAATGGGCTCGTCCAAGAGACCCAGTACTTC
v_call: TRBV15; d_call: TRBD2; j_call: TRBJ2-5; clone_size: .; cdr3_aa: CATSTRRGVYQETQYF; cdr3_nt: TGTGCCACCAGCACCAGGCGGGGGGTGTACCAAGAGACCCAGTACTTC
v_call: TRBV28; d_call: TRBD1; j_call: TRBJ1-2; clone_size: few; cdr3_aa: CASSLGGGQGVIYGYTF; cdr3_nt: TGTGCCAGCAGTTTAGGAGGAGGACAGGGAGTAATATATGGCTACACCTTC
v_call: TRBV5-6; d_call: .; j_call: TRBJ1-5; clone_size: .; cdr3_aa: CASSLVNQPQHF; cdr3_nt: TGTGCCAGCAGCTTGGTAAATCAGCCCCAGCATTTT
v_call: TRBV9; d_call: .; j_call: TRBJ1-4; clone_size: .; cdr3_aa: CASSVGGGFGEKLFF; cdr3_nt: TGTGCCAGCAGCGTGGGGGGGGGTTTTGGCGAAAAACTGTTTTTT
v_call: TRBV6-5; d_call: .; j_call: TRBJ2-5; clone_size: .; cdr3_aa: CASKEGGIGTQYF; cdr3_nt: TGTGCCAGCAAAGAGGGGGGAATTGGGACCCAGTACTTC
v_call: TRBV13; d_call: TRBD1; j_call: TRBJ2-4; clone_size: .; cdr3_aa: CASSSPDRGGKNIQYF; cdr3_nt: TGTGCCAGCAGCTCCCCGGACAGGGGAGGCAAAAACATTCAGTACTTC
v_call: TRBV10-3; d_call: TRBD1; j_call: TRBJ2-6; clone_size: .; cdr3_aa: CAISESQGALPGANVLTF; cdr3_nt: TGTGCCATCAGTGAGTCACAGGGGGCTCTTCCTGGGGCCAACGTCCTGACTTTC
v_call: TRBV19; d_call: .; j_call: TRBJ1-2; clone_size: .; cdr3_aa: CASSISGEGIYGYTF; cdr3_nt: TGTGCCAGTAGTATATCCGGGGAGGGTATCTATGGCTACACCTTC